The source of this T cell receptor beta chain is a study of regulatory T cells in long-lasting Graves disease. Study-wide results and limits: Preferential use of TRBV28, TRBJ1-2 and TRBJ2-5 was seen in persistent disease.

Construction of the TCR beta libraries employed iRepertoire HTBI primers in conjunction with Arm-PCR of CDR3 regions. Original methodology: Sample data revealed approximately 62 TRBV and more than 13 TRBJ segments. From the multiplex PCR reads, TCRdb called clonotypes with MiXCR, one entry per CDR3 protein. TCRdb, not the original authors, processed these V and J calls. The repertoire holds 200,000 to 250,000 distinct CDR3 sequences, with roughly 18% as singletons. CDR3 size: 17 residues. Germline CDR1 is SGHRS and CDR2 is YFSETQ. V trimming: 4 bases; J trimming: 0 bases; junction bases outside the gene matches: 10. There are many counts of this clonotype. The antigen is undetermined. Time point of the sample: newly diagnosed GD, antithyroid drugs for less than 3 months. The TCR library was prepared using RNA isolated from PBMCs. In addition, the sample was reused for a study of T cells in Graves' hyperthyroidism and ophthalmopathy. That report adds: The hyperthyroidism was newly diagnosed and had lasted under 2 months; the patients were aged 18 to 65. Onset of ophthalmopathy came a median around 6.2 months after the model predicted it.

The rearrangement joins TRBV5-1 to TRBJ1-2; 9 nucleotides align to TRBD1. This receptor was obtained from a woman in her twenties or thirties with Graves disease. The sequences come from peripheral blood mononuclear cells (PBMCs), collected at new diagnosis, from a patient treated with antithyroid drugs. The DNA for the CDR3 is TGCGCCAGCAGCCCCCGGGGGACAGGGAGGTCTAACTATGGCTACACCTTC. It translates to CASSPRGTGRSNYGYTF.